One and the same sample provided the 25 T cell receptor beta chains below, sequenced in a study of spatial heterogeneity in lung cancer. The sample's time point: sample taken at primary tumor resection. MiXCR was run by TCRdb on the 5' RACE reads, yielding one entry per CDR3 protein. The sample holds fewer than 18,000 distinct CDR3 sequences, roughly 3.9% seen once. The sequences come from normal lung tissue next to the tumor, collected at surgery. The receptors stem from a male donor with early-stage non-small cell lung cancer.

This clonotype was observed many times. In a library made to pick up alpha chains, this beta chain is a stray read with a size that means little. CDR3 amino acids: CASSQDFLAGSNNEQFF. In DNA, the CDR3 is TGCGCCAGCAGCCAGGATTTTCTAGCGGGGAGTAACAATGAGCAGTTCTTC. The chain carries TRBV4-3 and TRBJ2-1, with TRBD2 identical over 9 bases. Germline loops: CDR1 LGHNA, CDR2 YSLEER. The V gene end was trimmed by 3 bases and the J gene end by 5 bases; junction bases not matched to a gene: 11. The CDR3 contains 17 residues.

This clonotype was observed at least ten times. Being off target in a library aimed at alpha chains, this beta chain has a size of little meaning. The V and J genes are TRBV11-2 and TRBJ2-1; 9 bases line up with TRBD1. CDR3 size: 12 residues. With V trimmed by 5 bases and J by 8 bases, 1 base remained unmatched. Looked up from germline, CDR1 is SGHAT and CDR2 is FQNNGV. The CDR3 region has the DNA TGTGCCAGCAGCGGACAGGGGCATGAGCAGTTCTTC. It is translated as CASSGQGHEQFF.

This clonotype was counted many times. Being off target in a library aimed at alpha chains, this beta chain has a size of little meaning. V usage is TRBV11-2 and J usage is TRBJ2-1; 7 nucleotides line up with TRBD1. The germline V gene has CDR1 SGHAT and CDR2 FQNNGV. This CDR3 comprises 12 residues. Trimming took 5 bases from V and 7 from J; bases not matched to a gene: 2. The DNA for the CDR3 is TGTGCCAGCAGCACACAGGGGAATGAGCAGTTCTTC. This sequence encodes CASSTQGNEQFF.

To note about this clonotype: The size of this beta chain means little, since it is a stray read in a library made for alpha chains. The chain couples TRBV7-3 to TRBJ2-2, with D perhaps matching TRBD1 (6 bases). The CDR3 runs 14 residues. V lost 3 bases to trimming and J lost 3 bases, with 8 bases between them. From germline, CDR1 is SGHTA and CDR2 FQGTGA. This CDR3 is CASSLDSYTGELFF. The CDR3 DNA is TGTGCCAGCAGCTTGGACAGCTACACCGGGGAGCTGTTTTTT. The whole variable domain, remainder taken from reference TRBV7-3 and TRBJ2-2, is GAGVSQTPSNKVTEKGKYVELRCDPISGHTALYWYRQSLGQGPEFLIYFQGTGAADDSGLPNDRFFAVRPEGSVSTLKIQRTERGDSAVYLCASSLDSYTGELFFGEGSRLTVL.

This clonotype was seen ten or more times. This beta chain came through as a stray read in a library set up for alpha chains, and its size says little. The rearrangement uses TRBV6-1 and TRBJ1-1, with D possibly being TRBD1 (6 bases). From germline, CDR1 is MNHNS and CDR2 SASEGT. There are 14 residues in the CDR3. V was cut by 2 bases and J by 1 base, with 8 bases left in between. The CDR3 coding sequence is TGTGCCAGCAGTGAATGGGGGGCGAACACTGAAGCTTTCTTT. Its translation is CASSEWGANTEAFF.

This clonotype appeared many times. This beta chain appears as a stray read in a library generated for alpha chains; its size is not informative. This chain joins TRBV7-8 and TRBJ1-5; unclear D gene. This CDR3 has 17 residues. The V end was cut by 5 bases, the J end by 2 bases, with 19 bases between. CDR1 is SGHVS and CDR2 is FQNEAQ in the germline V gene. In DNA form, the CDR3 reads TGTGCCAGCAGCCGCAGTCTGCGGGGTTACGGCAATCAGCCCCAGCATTTT. Its protein is CASSRSLRGYGNQPQHF. Combining the CDR3 with reference TRBV7-8 and TRBJ1-5 gives the whole variable domain GAGVSQSPRYKVAKRGQDVALRCDPISGHVSLFWYQQALGQGPEFLTYFQNEAQLDKSGLPSDRFFAERPEGSVSTLKIQRTQQEDSAVYLCASSRSLRGYGNQPQHFGDGTRLSIL.

In its sample, this clonotype was seen many times. This beta chain represents an off-target read in a library built for alpha chains; its size is of limited meaning. V is TRBV3-1 and J is TRBJ1-2; no clear D. This CDR3 comprises 15 residues. The germline V and J ends were trimmed by 1 base and 3 bases, with 12 bases remaining between them. In germline, CDR1 is LGHDT, CDR2 YNNKEL (reference sequence). CDR3 amino acids: CASSQGNNPYYGYTF. CDR3 DNA: TGTGCCAGCAGCCAAGGAAACAATCCCTACTATGGCTACACCTTC.

This clonotype was counted ten times or more. In a library made to pick up alpha chains, this beta chain is a stray read with a size that means little. The chain has TRBV6-1 and TRBJ2-7; 8 nucleotides align to TRBD1. In germline, CDR1 is MNHNS, CDR2 SASEGT. Trimming took 8 bases from V and 2 from J; bases not matched to a gene: 11. The CDR3 runs 15 residues. The CDR3 is CASQITDRGPYEQYF. DNA of the CDR3: TGTGCCAGCCAAATTACCGACAGGGGCCCCTACGAGCAGTACTTC.

This clonotype counts as medium-sized. This beta chain is a stray read from a library made for alpha chains; its abundance is not meaningful. The rearrangement links TRBV7-8 to TRBJ2-7; TRBD2 agrees at 10 bases. V dropped 3 bases and J dropped 5; count of bases not matched to a gene: 10. The CDR3 is made up of 16 amino acids. Germline CDR1 is SGHVS and CDR2 is FQNEAQ. In DNA form, the CDR3 reads TGTGCCAGCAGCTTTGGGCCTAGCGGGAGCCGGGACGAGCAGTACTTC. It codes for CASSFGPSGSRDEQYF.

This clonotype was seen ten or more times. For a library built for alpha chains, this beta chain is a stray read; little rests on its size. The V and J genes are TRBV4-2 and TRBJ1-2; perhaps TRBD1 as D (5 bases). The CDR3 runs to 16 residues. V lost 6 bases, J lost 0 bases, and 17 bases lay in between. Looked up from germline, CDR1 is LGHNA and CDR2 is YNFKEQ. The DNA of the CDR3 is TGTGCCAGCAGTCGGGCAGGGATTATAGCTAACTATGGCTACACCTTC. It is translated as CASSRAGIIANYGYTF.

This clonotype was seen many times. This beta chain slipped into a library made for alpha chains as a stray read, so its size is not meaningful. J is TRBJ2-3 and V is TRBV20-1, with TRBD2 identical over 8 bases. Germline CDR1 DFQATT, CDR2 SNEGSKA (reference sequence). CDR3 length: 15 residues. With 1 base clipped from V and 2 bases from J, the junction kept 5 bases outside the gene matches. In nucleotides, the CDR3 is TGCAGTGCTAGAGTCAGTAGCGGGGCCACAGATACGCAGTATTTT. It codes for CSARVSSGATDTQYF.

In regard to this clonotype: With the library built for alpha chains, this beta chain is off target and its frequency is not meaningful. The chain is built from TRBV7-2 and TRBJ2-3; possible D gene TRBD1, 6 bases. The CDR3 sequence is 12 residues long. V was pared by 4 bases and J by 7 bases, with 9 bases between. The V gene's germline CDR1 is SGHTA and CDR2 FQGNSA. CDR3 DNA: TGTGCCAGCAGCTCGGACAGTTATACGCAGTATTTT. This encodes CASSSDSYTQYF.

This clonotype was recorded at least ten times. Because this beta chain is a stray read in a library intended to capture alpha chains, its abundance should not be given much weight. The chain combines TRBV9 with TRBJ2-3; D is possibly TRBD2 (5 bases). Germline V gives CDR1 SGDLS, CDR2 YYNGEE. The CDR3 consists of 16 residues. Trimming stripped 0 bases from V and 1 base from J, with 12 bases between. DNA for the CDR3: TGTGCCAGCAGCGTAGCAGCTAGCTCAGGCACAGATACGCAGTATTTT. Residues: CASSVAASSGTDTQYF.

This clonotype was counted at least ten times. The library was prepared for alpha chains; this beta chain is a stray read, so its frequency means little. V and J are TRBV5-1 and TRBJ2-2; perhaps TRBD1 as D (6 bases). V was cut by 0 bases and J by 1 base, with 10 bases left in between. This CDR3 is 16 amino acids long. Germline V lookup: CDR1 SGHRS, CDR2 YFSETQ. The CDR3 reads CASSLEGVGNTGELFF. The CDR3 nucleotides are TGCGCCAGCAGCTTGGAGGGGGTCGGGAACACCGGGGAGCTGTTTTTT.

This clonotype appeared many times. This beta chain lies outside the target of a library built for alpha chains; its clone size means little. The gene calls are TRBV5-1 and TRBJ2-3; 11 positions match TRBD1. J gave up 4 bases and V 3 bases, and 10 bases lay outside the gene matches. Germline CDR1 SGHRS, CDR2 YFSETQ. The CDR3 has 17 amino acids. DNA of the CDR3: TGCGCCAGCAGCTACGGACTCGGACAGGGGGCGGCAGATACGCAGTATTTT. Residues: CASSYGLGQGAADTQYF.

This clonotype was seen ten or more times. Being off target in a library aimed at alpha chains, this beta chain has a size of little meaning. V and J are TRBV11-2 and TRBJ2-3; no reliable D call. CDR3 length equals 13 residues. CDR1 and CDR2 from the germline V gene are SGHAT and FQNNGV. V lost 1 base and J 1 base, leaving 3 bases between the germline ends. The CDR3 loop reads CASSLAGTDTQYF. The DNA for the CDR3 is TGTGCCAGCAGCTTAGCCGGCACAGATACGCAGTATTTT. The variable domain in full, with the rest retrieved from reference TRBV11-2 and TRBJ2-3, is EAGVAQSPRYKIIEKRQSVAFWCNPISGHATLYWYQQILGQGPKLLIQFQNNGVVDDSQLPKDRFSAERLKGVDSTLKIQPAKLEDSAVYLCASSLAGTDTQYFGPGTRLTVL.

This clonotype was observed at least ten times. In a library made to pick up alpha chains, this beta chain is a stray read with a size that means little. The genes are TRBV7-9 and TRBJ2-3; D is unclear. Deletions cut 5 bases from V and 6 bases from J, with 12 bases between. CDR1 and CDR2 (germline): SEHNR, FQNEAQ (reference sequence). This CDR3 contains 13 residues. The CDR3 DNA reads as TGTGCCAGCAGCCAAGACGGCCCGGATACGCAGTATTTT. Protein product: CASSQDGPDTQYF.

The sample holds many counts of this clonotype. This beta chain was picked up by a library intended for alpha chains and is off target, so its count carries little meaning. The DNA for the CDR3 is TGCGCCAGCAGCTTGGACGCGAACTCCTACAATGAGCAGTTCTTC. Amino acids: CASSLDANSYNEQFF. J is TRBJ2-1 and V is TRBV5-1; D gene uncertain. Between the trimmed V and J ends, which lost 0 bases and 0 bases, there was a span of 7 bases. The CDR3 length is 15 residues. Germline V gene data show CDR1 as SGHRS and CDR2 as YFSETQ.

The table lists this clonotype with many counts. Since it is a stray read in a library aimed at alpha chains, this beta chain has a size that is not meaningful. The chain joins TRBV13 to TRBJ2-7; 9 bases map to TRBD2. The CDR3 sequence is 14 residues long. Germline V CDR1 and CDR2: PRHDT, FYEKMQ (reference sequence). The junction had 6 bases not matched to a gene; V was cut back by 7 bases and J by 2 bases. The CDR3 nucleotides read TGTGCCAGCAAGCCTAGCGGGGACCCCTACGAGCAGTACTTC. Its protein is CASKPSGDPYEQYF. Together with reference TRBV13 and TRBJ2-7, the CDR3 gives the full variable domain: AAGVIQSPRHLIKEKRETATLKCYPIPRHDTVYWYQQGPGQDPQFLISFYEKMQSDKGSIPDRFSAQQFSDYHSELNMSSLELGDSALYFCASKPSGDPYEQYFGPGTRLTVT.

This clonotype was picked up many times. This beta chain appears as a stray read in a library generated for alpha chains; its size is not informative. The chain has TRBV5-1 and TRBJ1-2, with 8 bases aligning to TRBD1. Germline lookup yields CDR1 SGHRS and CDR2 YFSETQ. This CDR3 is built from 16 residues. V was clipped by 0 bases and J by 3 bases; unmatched bases: 7. CDR3 nucleotides: TGCGCCAGCAGCTTGGAGACAGGGGCCGGTGACTATGGCTACACCTTC. It translates to CASSLETGAGDYGYTF.

This clonotype was observed many times. With the library built for alpha chains, this beta chain is off target and its frequency is not meaningful. The gene calls are TRBV7-3 and TRBJ2-3; tentative D call: TRBD2 (6 bases). Trimming took off 5 bases at V and 2 bases at J, with 14 bases between the two ends. This CDR3 contains 15 residues. Germline V CDR1 and CDR2: SGHTA, FQGTGA. CDR3: CASSPAGSYTDTQYF. Here the CDR3 DNA reads TGTGCCAGCAGCCCGGCCGGGAGCTACACAGATACGCAGTATTTT.

This clonotype was recorded many times. A library made for alpha chains picked up this beta chain off target, so its size means little. The rearrangement links TRBV27 to TRBJ1-1; D is unclear. Deletions cut 5 bases from V and 0 bases from J, with 13 bases between. The germline CDR1 and CDR2 sequences are MNHEY and SMNVEV (reference sequence). This CDR3 contains 15 residues. The CDR3 DNA reads TGTGCCAGCAGTCCCCTGGCGGCACTGAACACTGAAGCTTTCTTT. Amino acid sequence: CASSPLAALNTEAFF.

This clonotype was observed many times. This beta chain slipped into a library made for alpha chains as a stray read, so its size is not meaningful. The rearrangement uses TRBV5-4 and TRBJ1-2; 9 positions match TRBD1. Germline trimming cut 4 bases from V and 2 bases from J; bases unmatched to any gene: 9. CDR3 length equals 16 residues. Germline values: CDR1 SGHNT, CDR2 YYREEE (reference sequence). CDR3 region: CASSVYPDRGNYGYTF. CDR3 nucleotides: TGTGCCAGCAGCGTGTACCCGGACAGGGGAAACTATGGCTACACCTTC.

The table lists this clonotype with many counts. The library was prepared for alpha chains; this beta chain is a stray read, so its frequency means little. The chain couples TRBV6-5 to TRBJ2-7, with D possibly being TRBD1 (6 bases). The V end was cut by 5 bases, the J end by 6 bases, with 14 bases between. This CDR3 contains 13 residues. Germline CDR1 reads MNHEY; CDR2 reads SVGAGI. The CDR3 loop is CASSQNRATEQYF. CDR3 nucleotide sequence: TGTGCCAGCAGTCAGAACAGGGCGACCGAGCAGTACTTC.

This clonotype appeared many times. Found in a library prepared for alpha chains, this beta chain is an off-target read, and its abundance has little meaning. The CDR3 sequence is CATSEYNEQFF. The CDR3 bases are TGTGCCACCAGTGAGTACAATGAGCAGTTCTTC. This chain joins TRBV24-1 and TRBJ2-1; D is ambiguous. There are 11 residues in the CDR3. The V end was cut by 4 bases, the J end by 4 bases, with 1 base between. The germline CDR1 and CDR2 sequences are KGHDR and SFDVKD.